Each of the 2 T cell receptor beta chains below was sequenced from the same sample in a study of blood T cells in healthy people across ages. The second PCR ran roughly 6 to 11 cycles with a sample-barcoded 5' primer and J-beta primers. Via MiXCR, TCRdb re-called the 5' RACE reads, giving one row per CDR3 protein. The sample lists a few hundred thousand distinct CDR3 sequences; about 49% were seen once. Sample: blood. The receptors come from a man in his fifties or sixties in good health.

This clonotype was observed a handful of times. The J gene is TRBJ2-7, the V gene TRBV29-1; the D call may be TRBD1 or TRBD2 (5 bases each). CDR3 size: 13 residues. CDR1 SQVTM and CDR2 ANQGSEA come from the germline V gene. The V gene lost 6 bases and the J gene lost 0 bases, with 12 bases spanning the gap. CDR3 sequence: CSVSEGSSYEQYF. The DNA for the CDR3 is TGCAGCGTCTCAGAGGGGAGCTCCTACGAGCAGTACTTC.

This chain links TRBV27 with TRBJ2-5; unclear D gene. Germline V gives CDR1 MNHEY, CDR2 SMNVEV (reference sequence). CDR3 length: 14 amino acids. V lost 6 bases and J 0 bases, leaving 11 bases between the germline ends. In DNA form, the CDR3 reads TGTGCCAGCAGCCGAGCTGCAAACCAAGAGACCCAGTACTTC. It translates to CASSRAANQETQYF.